These T cell receptor beta chains were read from a single sample in a study of blood T cell repertoires in COVID-19. This table comes from immunoSEQ multiplex PCR, and its TCRdb copy is limited to in-frame clones, with some not included. The data contain around 250,000 clones, 90% of them singletons. The sequenced sample was peripheral blood. Receptors were obtained from a woman aged 55-69 years with COVID-19, enrolled during active disease. Each CDR3 is given with its conserved first and last residue. The order of the fields is D gene, V gene, J gene, clone size, CDR3 DNA, CDR3 protein. The D gene is left open where the match is weak. Clone size is stated in some rows and not others, as once, few, many or a class when expanded.

>-|TRBV19|TRBJ2-7|-
TGTGCCAGTAGTATAGGGACACTCTACCGCGAGCAGTACTTC
CASSIGTLYREQYF
>TRBD2|TRBV19|TRBJ2-2|few
TGTGCCAGTAGTATAGTTAGCGGGGGGGCCTCCGGGGAGCTGTTTTTT
CASSIVSGGASGELFF
>TRBD1|TRBV19|TRBJ1-2|-
TGTGCCAGTTCGAGACAGGGGGACGGCTACACCTTC
CASSRQGDGYTF
>-|TRBV6-1|TRBJ1-4|-
TGTGCCAGCAGTGAACAGTCTAATGAAAAACTGTTTTTT
CASSEQSNEKLFF
>-|TRBV3-1/TRBV3-2|TRBJ2-1|-
TGTGCCAGCAGCCAAGGGGCCCGCCCTAATGAGCAGTTCTTC
CASSQGARPNEQFF
>-|TRBV18|TRBJ1-5|-
TGTGCCAGCTCAAGGTATCCGGGGGAGGAGCCCCAGCATTTT
CASSRYPGEEPQHF
>-|TRBV5-8|TRBJ2-1|-
TGTGCCAGCAGCTTGGCGAGGATTAGCTCCTACAATGAGCAGTTCTTC
CASSLARISSYNEQFF
>TRBD1|TRBV3-1/TRBV3-2|TRBJ1-1|-
TGTGCCAGCAGCCGTAGACAGGGTCCCGAGGGCACTGAAGCTTTCTTT
CASSRRQGPEGTEAFF
>-|TRBV7-3|TRBJ2-1|-
TGTGCCAGCAGCTTACAGGGGCGGACGAATGAGCAGTTCTTC
CASSLQGRTNEQFF
>TRBD1|TRBV7-2|TRBJ1-4|-
TGTGCCAGCAGCTTGGTGACAGGGAATGAAAAACTGTTTTTT
CASSLVTGNEKLFF
>TRBD1|TRBV6-5|TRBJ1-1|-
TGTGCCGGCGTGAGAGACAGGGGGAACACTGAAGCTTTCTTT
CAGVRDRGNTEAFF
>-|TRBV7-9|TRBJ2-3|-
TGTGCCAGCAGCTTATCCCAGATAGCCACAGATACGCAGTATTTT
CASSLSQIATDTQYF
>-|TRBV30|TRBJ1-1|-
TGTGCCGCACTACAGGGATCCGGCACTGAAGCTTTCTTT
CAALQGSGTEAFF
>TRBD2|TRBV27|TRBJ2-1|-
TGTGCCAGCGGAACTAGCGGGGGGGCCTACAATGAGCAGTTCTTC
CASGTSGGAYNEQFF
>-|TRBV7-2|TRBJ1-5|once
TGTGCCAGCAGCTTAGCATGGGGGGTCGGCAATCAGCCCCAGCATTTT
CASSLAWGVGNQPQHF
>-|TRBV9|TRBJ2-2|-
TGTGCCAGCAGCGTAGAGCTACCTAACACCGGGGAGCTGTTTTTT
CASSVELPNTGELFF
>-|TRBV19|TRBJ1-3|-
TGTGCCAGTGAAGGGAGCTCTGGAAACACCATATATTTT
CASEGSSGNTIYF
>TRBD2|TRBV3-1/TRBV3-2|TRBJ2-5|-
TGTGCCAGCAGCCAAACAATAGCGGGGGGACGGGAGACCCAGTACTTC
CASSQTIAGGRETQYF
>TRBD1|TRBV4-1|TRBJ1-2|-
TGCGCCAGCAGCCTAGGTTGGGCAGGGGGCCCCTATGGCTACACCTTC
CASSLGWAGGPYGYTF
>TRBD1|TRBV7-9|TRBJ1-1|-
TGTGCCAGCAGCTTAAGAGGGACAGAGAACACTGAAGCTTTCTTT
CASSLRGTENTEAFF
>-|TRBV7-2|TRBJ1-1|once
TGTGCCAGCAGTTATATCAACACTGAAGCTTTCTTT
CASSYINTEAFF
>-|TRBV5-6|TRBJ1-2|-
TGTGCCAGCAGCTTGTACTCGACGGGGGGGACCAACTATGGCTACACCTTC
CASSLYSTGGTNYGYTF
>-|TRBV4-3|TRBJ1-2|-
TGCGCCAGCAGCCACGGAGGAGGCTACACCTTC
CASSHGGGYTF
>-|TRBV15|TRBJ2-2|-
TGTGCCACCAGCGTCAATCTCAGGGACAATACCGGGGAGCTGTTTTTT
CATSVNLRDNTGELFF
>-|TRBV2|TRBJ1-4|-
TGTGCCAGCAGTGAAATCAGGGGTAGGGAAAAACTGTTTTTT
CASSEIRGREKLFF
>-|TRBV11-2|TRBJ2-7|few
TGTGCCAGCAGCTTAGTTGGGGAGTCCAGGTTGAACGAGCAGTACTTC
CASSLVGESRLNEQYF
>-|TRBV5-1|TRBJ1-1|-
TGCGCCAGCAGCTCTGCAGTGAACACTGAAGCTTTCTTT
CASSSAVNTEAFF
>-|TRBV24-1|TRBJ2-3|-
TGTGCCACCAGTGACCCCCGGGGTTCAGATACGCAGTATTTT
CATSDPRGSDTQYF
>-|TRBV4-1|TRBJ1-2|-
TGCGCCAGCAGCCAAGATGGCCTATCGGGAGGCTACACCTTC
CASSQDGLSGGYTF
>-|TRBV4-3|TRBJ2-1|-
TGCGCCAGCAGCCAAGATCTAGGTTTTAGGAATGAGCAGTTCTTC
CASSQDLGFRNEQFF
>-|TRBV2|TRBJ2-1|-
TGTGCCAGCACCATACAGGGAACCCTATACAATGAGCAGTTCTTC
CASTIQGTLYNEQFF
>-|TRBV29-1|TRBJ2-1|-
TGCAGCGTTGACATCTACAATGAGCAGTTCTTC
CSVDIYNEQFF
>-|TRBV3-1/TRBV3-2|TRBJ2-3|-
TGTGCCAGCAGCCTTCTCTCTCTCGGGGGAACTAGCACAGATACGCAGTATTTT
CASSLLSLGGTSTDTQYF
>-|TRBV7-9|TRBJ2-2|-
TGTGCCAGCAGCCCAACGAACACCGGGGAGCTGTTTTTT
CASSPTNTGELFF
>TRBD1|TRBV7-3|TRBJ1-2|-
TGTGCCAGCAGCCCCGGGACAGGTTATGGCTACACCTTC
CASSPGTGYGYTF
>-|TRBV3-1/TRBV3-2|TRBJ1-3|-
TGTGCCAGCAGCGCCGACAGCTCTGGAAACACCATATATTTT
CASSADSSGNTIYF
>-|TRBV4-3|TRBJ1-4|-
TGCGCCAGCAGCCCCCAGGGGCTGGTAAATGAAAAACTGTTTTTT
CASSPQGLVNEKLFF
>-|TRBV30|TRBJ1-1|-
TGTGCCTCCTCTCCGGGGGGGCGGAACACTGAAGCTTTCTTT
CASSPGGRNTEAFF
>-|TRBV5-6|TRBJ1-2|few
TGTGCCAGCAGCGTGGGGCGGGCAAACTATGGCTACACCTTC
CASSVGRANYGYTF
>-|TRBV30|TRBJ1-2|-
TGTGCCTGGACCCCACTTTTGGACAGCCTCTATGGCTACACCTTC
CAWTPLLDSLYGYTF
>-|TRBV19|TRBJ1-2|-
TGTGCCAGTAACCGGGGGAACATATATGGCTACACCTTC
CASNRGNIYGYTF